These 19 T cell receptor beta chains share one sample of origin, sequenced in a study of T cell changes during pregnancy in multiple sclerosis. TCRdb's copy holds only in-frame clones and misses some; the assay was immunoSEQ multiplex PCR. The sample lists 30,000 or so clones, about 93% occurring once. Sequencing was performed on CD4+ T cells from peripheral blood mononuclear cells, taken after pregnancy. The receptors originated from a female donor with multiple sclerosis, enrolled in a pregnancy study.

The chain is built from TRBV7-2 and TRBJ2-3, with TRBD2 identical over 7 bases. There are 16 residues in the CDR3. The trim removed 1 base at V and 4 bases at J, leaving 8 bases unmatched. CDR1 and CDR2 (germline): SGHTA, FQGNSA. The chain's CDR3 is CASSLGAGVGADTQYF. CDR3 nucleotide sequence: TGTGCCAGCAGCTTAGGGGCGGGAGTGGGTGCAGATACGCAGTATTTT.

The chain employs TRBV12-2 and TRBJ1-4; the listed D gene, TRBD1, was not tested against the DNA. TRBV12-2 is a listed pseudogene. The CDR3 totals 19 residues. The CDR3 DNA is TGTGCAAGTCGCTCTATTGGGACAGGGGGATATCAAATGAATGAAAAACTGTTTTTT. Translated, it gives CASRSIGTGGYQMNEKLFF.

The chain couples TRBV7-8 to TRBJ2-3; D gene ambiguous. The V end lost 5 bases, the J end lost 2 bases, and 8 bases lay between the germline ends. The CDR3 spans 13 residues. Per the germline V gene, CDR1 is SGHVS and CDR2 is FQNEAQ. Here the CDR3 reads CASSPSTTDTQYF. The CDR3 DNA follows: TGTGCCAGCAGCCCTAGTACCACAGATACGCAGTATTTT.

The chain carries TRBV4-1 and TRBJ1-4; possibly TRBD1 for D (5 bases). Trimming removed 3 bases at V and 0 bases at J, with 17 bases between. This CDR3 is built from 18 residues. Germline values: CDR1 MGHRA, CDR2 YSYEKL. DNA of the CDR3: TGCGCCAGCAGCCACGCGACAACGGGGGTTGCAACTAATGAAAAACTGTTTTTT. Protein product: CASSHATTGVATNEKLFF.

The genes are TRBV7-9 and TRBJ2-6; D not resolved. V was shortened by 10 bases and J by 0 bases, with 16 bases between the two germline ends. Germline V gene data show CDR1 as SEHNR and CDR2 as FQNEAQ (reference sequence). The CDR3 consists of 16 residues. The CDR3 DNA reads TGTGCCACCCGGGTACTACCCCTCTCTGGGGCCAACGTCCTGACTTTC. Translation: CATRVLPLSGANVLTF. The whole variable domain, remainder taken from reference TRBV7-9 and TRBJ2-6, is DTGVSQNPRHKITKRGQNVTFRCDPISEHNRLYWYRQTLGQGPEFLTYFQNEAQLEKSRLLSDRFSAERPKGSFSTLEIQRTEQGDSAMYLCATRVLPLSGANVLTFGAGSRLTVL.

The rearrangement joins TRBV7-8 to TRBJ2-2, with TRBD1 matching 11 bases. The CDR3 extends over 14 amino acids. Unmatched junction bases numbered 1, after V lost 8 bases and J lost 2 bases. Germline loops: CDR1 SGHVS, CDR2 FQNEAQ. The CDR3 protein is CASGQGANTGELFF. CDR3 bases: TGTGCCAGCGGACAGGGGGCAAACACCGGGGAGCTGTTTTTT.

The chain joins TRBV5-1 to TRBJ2-5; D remains ambiguous. The germline gives CDR1 SGHRS, CDR2 YFSETQ. The CDR3 loop spans 14 amino acids. V was trimmed by 0 bases and J by 2 bases, leaving 8 bases between them. The CDR3 is CASSLVFQQETQYF. CDR3 in DNA: TGCGCCAGCAGCTTGGTGTTCCAGCAAGAGACCCAGTACTTC.

The V gene is TRBV5-1, the J gene TRBJ2-1; the match to TRBD2 covers 9 bases. From germline, CDR1 is SGHRS and CDR2 YFSETQ. The trim removed 4 bases at V and 8 bases at J, leaving 16 bases unmatched. CDR3 length equals 17 residues. The CDR3 sequence: CASSLDPGTSLFHEQFF. For the CDR3, the DNA is TGCGCCAGCAGCCTTGATCCCGGGACTAGCTTGTTCCATGAGCAGTTCTTC.

This clone has a single count. J is TRBJ1-2 and V is TRBV18; 7 nucleotides match TRBD1. This CDR3 contains 15 residues. Losses at the gene ends were 6 bases for V and 4 bases for J; bases not matched to a gene: 11. The germline V gene has CDR1 KGHSH and CDR2 LQKENI. The CDR3 protein is CASSPLRQGLYGYTF. The DNA for the CDR3 is TGTGCCAGCTCCCCATTGAGACAGGGACTCTATGGCTACACCTTC.

V gene TRBV6-1 combines with J gene TRBJ2-7; maybe TRBD1 (5 bases). V shed 6 bases and J shed 7 bases, with 16 bases lying between them. The CDR3 totals 13 residues. In germline, CDR1 is MNHNS, CDR2 SASEGT. CDR3 DNA: TGTGCCAGCAGGACCCAGGGATACGGGGAGCAGTACTTC. Its protein product is CASRTQGYGEQYF.

The genes are TRBV7-2 and TRBJ2-1, with 8 bases lining up with TRBD2. V shed 8 bases and J 8 bases; nucleotides not matched to a gene: 11. The germline V gene encodes CDR1 SGHTA and CDR2 FQGNSA. The CDR3 is made up of 14 amino acids. The CDR3 region has the DNA TGTGCCAGCTCCCCCGGCGGGGGGATTTATGAGCAGTTCTTC. Protein: CASSPGGGIYEQFF.

V usage is TRBV19 and J usage is TRBJ1-1; D is unresolved. The CDR3 runs 16 residues. V was shortened by 9 bases and J by 4 bases, with 24 bases between the two germline ends. CDR1 is LNHDA and CDR2 is SQIVND in the germline V gene (reference sequence). The DNA for the CDR3 is TGTGCCAGCACCCGAACACCCGGGCCCGGGATCACTGAAGCTTTCTTT. This encodes CASTRTPGPGITEAFF.

This clone was seen once. The chain's CDR3 is CASRETGTVYNEQFF. CDR3 DNA sequence: TGCGCCAGCAGAGAGACAGGGACTGTATACAATGAGCAGTTCTTC. The chain carries TRBV5-1 and TRBJ2-1; tentative D call: TRBD1 (7 bases). Trimming stripped 5 bases from V and 4 bases from J, with 16 bases between. This CDR3 region has 15 residues. Germline V lookup: CDR1 SGHRS, CDR2 YFSETQ.

This sequence joins TRBV18 and TRBJ2-7; 10 bases match TRBD1. This CDR3 comprises 15 residues. Germline V gene lookup returns CDR1 KGHSH and CDR2 LQKENI. The ends lost 3 bases at V and 0 bases at J; junction bases unmatched: 2. The CDR3 loop reads CASSPGTGASYEQYF. CDR3 coding DNA: TGTGCCAGCTCACCCGGGACAGGGGCCTCCTACGAGCAGTACTTC.

This chain links TRBV19 with TRBJ1-1; no clear D. The V end was cut by 5 bases, the J end by 1 base, with 8 bases between. The CDR3 extends over 13 amino acids. In germline, CDR1 is LNHDA, CDR2 SQIVND (reference sequence). CDR3 in amino acids: CASSVNRNTEAFF. The CDR3 coding sequence is TGTGCCAGTAGTGTCAACAGGAACACTGAAGCTTTCTTT.

V gene TRBV10-1 combines with J gene TRBJ2-7; D ambiguous. Germline V gene data show CDR1 as WNHNN and CDR2 as SYGVQD (reference sequence). The CDR3 is 12 amino acids. The V gene lost 4 bases and the J gene lost 3 bases, with 7 bases spanning the gap. The CDR3 region is CASSASSYEQYF. The CDR3 DNA sequence: TGCGCCAGCAGTGCTAGTAGCTACGAGCAGTACTTC.

The chain carries TRBV4-2 and TRBJ2-6; D might be TRBD2 (6 bases). The CDR3 runs 16 residues. The V gene's germline CDR1 is LGHNA and CDR2 YNFKEQ. V lost 0 bases and J 4 bases, leaving 10 bases between the germline ends. The CDR3 region is CASSQDLGSGANVLTF. CDR3 in DNA: TGTGCCAGCAGCCAAGATCTCGGGAGCGGGGCCAACGTCCTGACTTTC.

The CDR3 nucleotides are TGTGCCTGGAGTGTCCAATTAGCCAGAGAGACCCAGTACTTC. Its protein is CAWSVQLARETQYF. V and J are TRBV30 and TRBJ2-5; no clear D gene. The CDR3 sequence is 14 residues long. CDR1 is GTSNPN and CDR2 is SVGIG in the germline V gene (reference sequence). The germline V and J ends were trimmed by 0 bases and 4 bases, with 12 bases remaining between them.

This chain joins TRBV9 and TRBJ2-5; the D gene is possibly TRBD1 (6 bases). CDR1 SGDLS and CDR2 YYNGEE come from the germline V gene. This CDR3 has 15 amino acids. The V and J ends lost 0 bases and 2 bases respectively, with 11 bases between them. The CDR3 spells CASSVGGPLQETQYF. Here the CDR3 DNA reads TGTGCCAGCAGCGTAGGGGGGCCACTACAAGAGACCCAGTACTTC.